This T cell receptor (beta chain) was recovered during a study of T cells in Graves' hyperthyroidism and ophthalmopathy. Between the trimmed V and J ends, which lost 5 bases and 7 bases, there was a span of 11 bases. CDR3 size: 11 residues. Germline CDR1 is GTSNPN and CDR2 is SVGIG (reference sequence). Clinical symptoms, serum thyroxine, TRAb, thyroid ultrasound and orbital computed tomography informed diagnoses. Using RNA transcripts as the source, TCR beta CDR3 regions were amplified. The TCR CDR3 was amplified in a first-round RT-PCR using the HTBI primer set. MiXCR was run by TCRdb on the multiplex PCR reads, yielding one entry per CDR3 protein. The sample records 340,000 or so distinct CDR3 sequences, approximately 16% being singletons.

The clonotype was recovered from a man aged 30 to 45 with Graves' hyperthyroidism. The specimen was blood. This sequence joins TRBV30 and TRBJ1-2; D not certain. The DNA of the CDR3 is TGTGCCTGGTTCTTGGGCTTTGGCTACACCTTC. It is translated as CAWFLGFGYTF. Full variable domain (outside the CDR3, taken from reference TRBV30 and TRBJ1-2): SQTIHQWPATLVQPVGSPLSLECTVEGTSNPNLYWYRQAAGRGLQLLFYSVGIGQISSEVPQNLSASRPQDRQFILSSKKLLLSDSGFYLCAWFLGFGYTFGSGTRLTVV.